The rows below give T cell receptor beta chains drawn from one sample of a study of T-cell memory formation after mild COVID-19. One entry per CDR3 protein, called by TCRdb with MiXCR from the 5' RACE reads. The sample holds approximately 490,000 distinct CDR3 sequences, about a fifth seen once. Sequencing input: PBMCs or a T cell subset sorted from them (not recorded which). These TCRs come from an adult woman who had mild COVID-19 (a few samples of this study predate the infection). Cell type and time point are not known. The conserved cysteine and the conserved F or W are not part of the CDR3 here. Clone size, where shown, is once, few, many, or a class for clones that have expanded.

v_call	clone_size	j_call	cdr3_aa
TRBV20-1	few	TRBJ2-7	SAVPGTGVYEQY
TRBV15	.	TRBJ2-1	ATSSRQGWGNEQF
TRBV9	.	TRBJ2-2	ASDPLGHANTGELF
TRBV7-9	few	TRBJ2-5	ASSLATIIAGGGQETQY
TRBV4-1	.	TRBJ1-2	ASSLADSNYGYT
TRBV20-1	.	TRBJ2-7	SARPRDSRSYEQY
TRBV5-4	.	TRBJ2-1	ASSPPSYNEQF
TRBV5-1	few	TRBJ2-3	ASSLRLAGRFSDTPVTQY
TRBV5-1	few	TRBJ2-2	ASSLVTSGPLAGELF
TRBV20-1	.	TRBJ2-1	SAREGQGSYNEQF
TRBV7-9	.	TRBJ1-5	ASSHAWAWVNQPQH
TRBV9	.	TRBJ2-1	ASSVGGGSSYNEQF
TRBV7-7	few	TRBJ2-3	ASSLEAFTDTQY
TRBV18	few	TRBJ2-1	ASSPSSPGLSSYNEQF
TRBV3-1	.	TRBJ1-6	ASREEGKGNSPLH
TRBV12-3/TRBV12-4	few	TRBJ2-3	ASRSGGADTQY
TRBV7-8	.	TRBJ1-4	ASSGQGRVWEKLF
TRBV4-3	few	TRBJ2-5	ASSQDWGQQETQY